This T cell receptor beta chain was identified during a study of control samples from healthy donors and cancer patients. Measured with immunoSEQ multiplex PCR; TCRdb has only the in-frame clones, and not every one. This table holds 160,000 or so clones, roughly 92% found once. The source of this sequence is a man aged 50 or older in good health. Sample: blood.

The chain's CDR3 is CASSPIWESKNIQYF. DNA for the CDR3: TGTGCCAGCTCACCAATCTGGGAAAGCAAAAACATTCAGTACTTC. The chain has TRBV18 and TRBJ2-4, with unresolved D. The length of the CDR3 is 15 residues. Trimming took 2 bases from V and 3 from J, leaving 11 bases between them. The germline CDR1 and CDR2 sequences are KGHSH and LQKENI.